The subject of this entry is one T cell receptor beta chain. In the original workflow: Estimates of nucleated cell counts were drawn from the amplification of reference gene primers. The assay was immunoSEQ multiplex PCR, and TCRdb's table has in-frame clones only and misses some. From that table come the V and J calls and clone size; the DNA was used to work out D and trimming. The sample lists more than 100,000 clones; over 75% were seen once. These data originate in a study of blood T cell repertoires in COVID-19. Across the study: Researchers got acute and convalescent COVID-19 samples from the United States, Italy and Spain. In each case, the material was cDNA or gDNA derived from T cells, B-cell-depleted T cells, or PBMCs.

This CDR3 has 15 amino acids. Germline assignment: CDR1 SGHTA and CDR2 FQGNSA. V was clipped by 1 base and J by 10 bases, with 14 bases between them. Source material: peripheral blood. The chain links TRBV7-2 to TRBJ1-6; D ambiguous. The TCR sequence derives from a woman in her 70s with acute or convalescent COVID-19. CDR3 in amino acids: CASSLGFSSESPLHF. The DNA of the CDR3 is TGTGCCAGCAGCTTAGGATTTAGTTCCGAATCACCCCTCCACTTT.